This T cell receptor (delta chain) originates from a study of gamma-delta T cells after stem cell transplantation. This clone was counted only a few times. The amino acid sequence in TCRdb belongs to a much larger clone and departs from this DNA's translation at residue 6, likely a sequencing read error; the sequence shown is translated from the DNA. TCRdb processed the RT-PCR reads again with the CATT caller. The sample consists of just under 3,000 delta-chain clones, 2.5% to 3% of them appearing once. Germline assignment: CDR1 GEAIGNYY and CDR2 EKD. The CDR3 spans 22 residues. Trimming took off 1 base at V and 0 bases at J, with 24 bases between the two ends.

The sequence was obtained from a human donor. It is not recorded whose cells these are; they may come from a transplant donor. The sample consisted of gamma-delta T cells. The rearrangement joins TRDV2 to TRDJ3; no firm D call. The CDR3 loop is CACDTLPDREGPSSWDTRQMFF. CDR3 nucleotides: TGTGCCTGTGACACGCTCCCCGATCGGGAGGGACCCAGCTCCTGGGACACCCGACAGATGTTTTTC.